This T cell receptor (beta chain) was identified during a study of a mutant IDH1 vaccine in newly diagnosed glioma. Overall study: Vaccinations were initiated 4-6 weeks following radiotherapy alone, or were given together with temozolomide cycles. Receipt of radiotherapy, temozolomide, or both preceded the study, and most received both. Treated patients comprised 62.5% males and around 40% females, mean age about 43 years.

This clone has just one count. The antigen is unknown. Described time point: week 11, during vaccination. Vaccination comprised doses that each held 300 ug of mutant IDH1 20-mer peptide, plus topical imiquimod. Patients carried new grade 3 or 4 IDH1-mutant astrocytomas lacking nuclear ATRX. Assay used: immunoSEQ multiplex PCR; TCRdb lists only in-frame clones, some missing. This table holds 110,000 or so clones, 85% to 90% found once. The germline CDR1 and CDR2 sequences are SGHRS and YFSETQ. Trimming removed 2 bases from V and 1 base from J, with 9 bases in between. The CDR3 is 14 residues long. The sequence was collected from a woman aged 50 to 65 with glioma. This chain joins TRBV5-1 and TRBJ1-1; D unclear. This material consisted of PBMCs, taken from a glioma patient whose treatment included an IDH1 peptide vaccine. The CDR3 region is CASSFQVENTEAFF. The CDR3, as DNA: TGCGCCAGCAGCTTTCAGGTGGAGAACACTGAAGCTTTCTTT. The whole variable domain, filled in from reference TRBV5-1 and TRBJ1-1, reads KAGVTQTPRYLIKTRGQQVTLSCSPISGHRSVSWYQQTPGQGLQFLFEYFSETQRNKGNFPGRFSGRQFSNSRSEMNVSTLELGDSALYLCASSFQVENTEAFFGQGTRLTVV.